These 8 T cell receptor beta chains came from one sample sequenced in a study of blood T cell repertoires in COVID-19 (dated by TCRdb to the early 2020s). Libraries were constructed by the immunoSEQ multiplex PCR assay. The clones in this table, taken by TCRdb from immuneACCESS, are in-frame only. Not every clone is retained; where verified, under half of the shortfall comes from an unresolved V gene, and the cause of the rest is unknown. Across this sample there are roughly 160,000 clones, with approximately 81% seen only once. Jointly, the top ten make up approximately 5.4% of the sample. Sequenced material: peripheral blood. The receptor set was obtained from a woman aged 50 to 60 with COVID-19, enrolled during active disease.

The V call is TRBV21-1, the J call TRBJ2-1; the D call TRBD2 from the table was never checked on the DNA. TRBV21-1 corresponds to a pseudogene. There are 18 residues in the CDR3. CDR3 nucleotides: TGTGCCAGCAGCAAAGTGGCTAGCGGGGGGGTACCCTACAATGAGCAGTTCTTC. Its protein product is CASSKVASGGVPYNEQFF.

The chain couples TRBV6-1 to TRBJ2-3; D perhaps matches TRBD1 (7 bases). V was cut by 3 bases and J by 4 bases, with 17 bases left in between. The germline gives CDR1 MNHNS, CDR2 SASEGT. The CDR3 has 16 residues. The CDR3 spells CASSDFWRGRADTQYF. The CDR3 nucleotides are TGTGCCAGCAGTGATTTTTGGAGGGGGCGGGCAGATACGCAGTATTTT.

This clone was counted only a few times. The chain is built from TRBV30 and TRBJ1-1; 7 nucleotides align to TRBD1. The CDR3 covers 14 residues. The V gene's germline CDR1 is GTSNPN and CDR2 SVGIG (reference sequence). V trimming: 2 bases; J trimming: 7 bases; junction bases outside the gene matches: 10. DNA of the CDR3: TGTGCCTGGAGTTTGTTGACAGGGCAGAGTGAAGCTTTCTTT. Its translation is CAWSLLTGQSEAFF.

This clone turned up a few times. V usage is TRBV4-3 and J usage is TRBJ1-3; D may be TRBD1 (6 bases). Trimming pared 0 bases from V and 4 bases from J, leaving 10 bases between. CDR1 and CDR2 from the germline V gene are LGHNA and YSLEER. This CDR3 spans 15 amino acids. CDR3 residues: CASSQETGTGNTIYF. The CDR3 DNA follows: TGCGCCAGCAGCCAAGAAACCGGGACAGGAAACACCATATATTTT.

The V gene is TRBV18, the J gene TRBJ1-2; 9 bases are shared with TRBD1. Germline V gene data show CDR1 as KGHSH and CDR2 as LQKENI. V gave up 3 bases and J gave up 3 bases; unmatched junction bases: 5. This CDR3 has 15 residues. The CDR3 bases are TGTGCCAGCTCACCCAGGGACAGGGTCGACTATGGCTACACCTTC. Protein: CASSPRDRVDYGYTF.

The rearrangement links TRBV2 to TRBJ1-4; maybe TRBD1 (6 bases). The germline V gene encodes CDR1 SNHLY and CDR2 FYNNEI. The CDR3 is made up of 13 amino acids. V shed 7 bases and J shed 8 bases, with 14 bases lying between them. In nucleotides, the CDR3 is TGTGCCAGCACAGCCAGGGGTCGGGAAAAACTGTTTTTT. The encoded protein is CASTARGREKLFF.

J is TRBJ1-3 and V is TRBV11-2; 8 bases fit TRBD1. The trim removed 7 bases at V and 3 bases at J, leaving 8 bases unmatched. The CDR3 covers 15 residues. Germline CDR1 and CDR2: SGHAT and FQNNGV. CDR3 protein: CASIPDRGGGNTIYF. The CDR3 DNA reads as TGTGCCAGCATCCCTGACAGGGGCGGTGGAAACACCATATATTTT. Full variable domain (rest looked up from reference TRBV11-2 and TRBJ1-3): EAGVAQSPRYKIIEKRQSVAFWCNPISGHATLYWYQQILGQGPKLLIQFQNNGVVDDSQLPKDRFSAERLKGVDSTLKIQPAKLEDSAVYLCASIPDRGGGNTIYFGEGSWLTVV.

The CDR3 nucleotides read TGTGCCAGCAGTTTATCGGGGGACAGGGGATTGTACGAGCAGTACTTC. Amino acids: CASSLSGDRGLYEQYF. The V gene is TRBV27, the J gene TRBJ2-7; 10 positions agree with TRBD1. From germline, CDR1 is MNHEY and CDR2 SMNVEV (reference sequence). V trimming: 0 bases; J trimming: 4 bases; junction bases outside the gene matches: 6. The CDR3 spans 16 residues.